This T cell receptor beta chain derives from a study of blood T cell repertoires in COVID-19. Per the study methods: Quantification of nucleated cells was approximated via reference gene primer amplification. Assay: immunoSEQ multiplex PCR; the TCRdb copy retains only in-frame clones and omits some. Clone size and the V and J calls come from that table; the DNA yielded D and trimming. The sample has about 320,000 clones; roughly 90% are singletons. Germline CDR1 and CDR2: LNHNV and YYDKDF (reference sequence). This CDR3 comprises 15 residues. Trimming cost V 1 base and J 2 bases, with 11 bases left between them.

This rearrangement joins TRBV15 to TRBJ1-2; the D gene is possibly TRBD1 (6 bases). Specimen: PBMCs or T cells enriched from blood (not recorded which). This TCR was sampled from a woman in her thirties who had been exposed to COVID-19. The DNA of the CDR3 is TGTGCCACCAGCAGAGCCCTAGGGGGAAACTATGGCTACACCTTC. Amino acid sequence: CATSRALGGNYGYTF.